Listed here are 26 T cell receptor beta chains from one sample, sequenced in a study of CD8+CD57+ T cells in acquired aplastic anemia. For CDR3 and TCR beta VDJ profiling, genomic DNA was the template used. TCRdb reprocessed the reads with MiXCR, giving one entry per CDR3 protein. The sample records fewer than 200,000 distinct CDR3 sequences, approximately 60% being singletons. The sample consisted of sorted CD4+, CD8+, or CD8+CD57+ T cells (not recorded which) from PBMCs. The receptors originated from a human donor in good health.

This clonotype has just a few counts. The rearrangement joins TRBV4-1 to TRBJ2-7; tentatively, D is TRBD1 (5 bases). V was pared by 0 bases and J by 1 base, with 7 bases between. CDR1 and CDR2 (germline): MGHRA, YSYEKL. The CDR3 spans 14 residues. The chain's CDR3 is CASSQDSGSYEQYF. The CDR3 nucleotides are TGCGCCAGCAGCCAAGACTCAGGGTCCTACGAGCAGTACTTC.

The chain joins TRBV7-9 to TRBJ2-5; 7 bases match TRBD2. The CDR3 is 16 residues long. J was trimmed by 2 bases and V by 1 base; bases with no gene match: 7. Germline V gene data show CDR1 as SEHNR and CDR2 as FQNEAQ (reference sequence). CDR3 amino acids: CASSLGGLTEQETQYF. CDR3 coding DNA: TGTGCCAGCAGCTTAGGGGGACTAACCGAACAAGAGACCCAGTACTTC.

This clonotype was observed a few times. The CDR3 DNA reads TGTGCCAGCAGCTTAGCCCAATACGAGCAGTACTTC. It codes for CASSLAQYEQYF. The chain has TRBV7-2 and TRBJ2-7; the D is unclear. The CDR3 loop spans 12 amino acids. V was cut by 0 bases and J by 4 bases, with 4 bases left in between. Germline V CDR1 and CDR2: SGHTA, FQGNSA.

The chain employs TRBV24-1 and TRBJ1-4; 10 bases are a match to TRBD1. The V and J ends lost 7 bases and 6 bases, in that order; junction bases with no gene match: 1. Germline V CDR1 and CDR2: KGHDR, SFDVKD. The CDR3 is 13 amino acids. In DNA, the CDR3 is TGTGCCACCAGCGGGACAGGGGATGAAAAACTGTTTTTT. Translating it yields CATSGTGDEKLFF.

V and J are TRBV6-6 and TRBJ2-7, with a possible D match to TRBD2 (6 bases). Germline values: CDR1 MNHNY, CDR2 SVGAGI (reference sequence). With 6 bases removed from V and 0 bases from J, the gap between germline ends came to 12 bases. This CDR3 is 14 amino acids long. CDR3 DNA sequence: TGTGCCAGCAGCCGAACTAGCACCTCCTACGAGCAGTACTTC. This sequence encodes CASSRTSTSYEQYF.

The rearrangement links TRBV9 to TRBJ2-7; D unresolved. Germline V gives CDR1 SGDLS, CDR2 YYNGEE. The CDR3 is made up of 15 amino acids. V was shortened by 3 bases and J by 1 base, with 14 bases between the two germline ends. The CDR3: CASSALDPGSYEQYF. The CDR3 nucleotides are TGTGCCAGCAGCGCCTTGGACCCCGGGTCCTACGAGCAGTACTTC.

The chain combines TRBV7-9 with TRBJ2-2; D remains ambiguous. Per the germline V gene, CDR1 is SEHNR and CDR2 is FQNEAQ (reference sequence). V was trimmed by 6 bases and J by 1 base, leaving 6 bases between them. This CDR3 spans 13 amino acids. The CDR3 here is CASRNGNTGELFF. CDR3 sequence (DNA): TGTGCCAGCAGGAACGGGAACACCGGGGAGCTGTTTTTT.

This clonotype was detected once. In DNA, the CDR3 is TGTGCCAGTAGTATATATCAGGGGATGATGGACTACACCTTC. It encodes CASSIYQGMMDYTF. The rearrangement joins TRBV19 to TRBJ1-2; D possibly corresponds to TRBD1 (6 bases). CDR3 length: 14 amino acids. CDR1 LNHDA and CDR2 SQIVND come from the germline V gene (reference sequence). V dropped 2 bases and J dropped 10 bases, with 17 bases sitting between them.

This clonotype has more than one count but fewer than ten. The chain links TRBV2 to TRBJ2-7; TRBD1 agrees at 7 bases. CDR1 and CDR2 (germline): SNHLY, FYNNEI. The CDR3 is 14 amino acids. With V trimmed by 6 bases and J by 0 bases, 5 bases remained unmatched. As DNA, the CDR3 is TGTGCCAGCAGCCTGGGGACAGTCTCCTACGAGCAGTACTTC. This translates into CASSLGTVSYEQYF.

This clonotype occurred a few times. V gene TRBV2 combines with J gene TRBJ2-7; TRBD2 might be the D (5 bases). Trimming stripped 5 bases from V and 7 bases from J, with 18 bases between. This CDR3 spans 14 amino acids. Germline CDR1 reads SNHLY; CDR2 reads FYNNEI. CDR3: CASSWNSGSEEQYF. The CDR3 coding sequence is TGTGCCAGCAGTTGGAACAGCGGCTCAGAAGAGCAGTACTTC.

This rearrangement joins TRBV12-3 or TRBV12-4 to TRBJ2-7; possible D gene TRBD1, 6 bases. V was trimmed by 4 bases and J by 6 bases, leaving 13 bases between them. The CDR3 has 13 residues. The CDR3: CASSWGQSSEQYF. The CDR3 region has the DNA TGTGCCAGCAGTTGGGGACAATCGTCCGAGCAGTACTTC.

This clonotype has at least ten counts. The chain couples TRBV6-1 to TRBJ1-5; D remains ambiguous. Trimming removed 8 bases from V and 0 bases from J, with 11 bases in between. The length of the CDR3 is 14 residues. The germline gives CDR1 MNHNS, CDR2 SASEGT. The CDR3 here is CASHDGSSNQPQHF. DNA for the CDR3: TGTGCCAGCCATGACGGCAGTAGCAATCAGCCCCAGCATTTT.

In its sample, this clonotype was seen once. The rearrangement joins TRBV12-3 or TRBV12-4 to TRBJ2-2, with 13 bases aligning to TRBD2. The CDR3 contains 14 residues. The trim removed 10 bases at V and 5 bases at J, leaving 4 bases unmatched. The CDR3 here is CAIRGLAGTGELFF. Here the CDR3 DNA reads TGTGCCATCAGGGGACTAGCGGGGACCGGGGAGCTGTTTTTT.

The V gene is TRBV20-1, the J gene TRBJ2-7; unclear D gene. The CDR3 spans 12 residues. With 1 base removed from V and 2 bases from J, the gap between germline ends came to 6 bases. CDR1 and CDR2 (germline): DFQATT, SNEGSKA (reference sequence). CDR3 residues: CSARVDAYEQYF. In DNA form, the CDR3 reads TGCAGTGCTAGAGTAGACGCCTACGAGCAGTACTTC.

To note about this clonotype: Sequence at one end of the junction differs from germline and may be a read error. The CDR3 coding sequence is TGTGCCAGCAGTTTAACAGGAGCCCCCGGGGAGCTGGTTTTT. It specifies CASSLTGAPGELVF. This chain connects TRBV27 to TRBJ2-2; the D call may be TRBD1 or TRBD2 (5 bases each). Per germline, CDR1 MNHEY and CDR2 SMNVEV (reference sequence). This CDR3 spans 14 amino acids.

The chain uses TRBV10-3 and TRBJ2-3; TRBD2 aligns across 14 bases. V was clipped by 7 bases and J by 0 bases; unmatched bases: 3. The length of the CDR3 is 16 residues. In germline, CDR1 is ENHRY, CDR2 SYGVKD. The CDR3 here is CAITGLAGVSTDTQYF. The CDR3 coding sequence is TGTGCCATCACGGGACTAGCGGGGGTTAGCACAGATACGCAGTATTTT.

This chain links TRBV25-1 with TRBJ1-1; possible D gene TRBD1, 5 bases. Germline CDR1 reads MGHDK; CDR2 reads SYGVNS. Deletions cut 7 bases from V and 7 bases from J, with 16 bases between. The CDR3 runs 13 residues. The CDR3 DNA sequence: TGTGCCAGCACCCAGGCAGGGAAGGATGAAGCTTTCTTT. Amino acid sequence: CASTQAGKDEAFF.

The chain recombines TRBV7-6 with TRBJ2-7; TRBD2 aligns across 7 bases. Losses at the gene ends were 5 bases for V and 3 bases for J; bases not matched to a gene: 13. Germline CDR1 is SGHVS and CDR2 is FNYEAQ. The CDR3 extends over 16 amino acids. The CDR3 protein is CASSAREVPGGYEQYF. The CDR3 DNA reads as TGTGCCAGCAGCGCACGGGAGGTCCCTGGGGGCTACGAGCAGTACTTC.

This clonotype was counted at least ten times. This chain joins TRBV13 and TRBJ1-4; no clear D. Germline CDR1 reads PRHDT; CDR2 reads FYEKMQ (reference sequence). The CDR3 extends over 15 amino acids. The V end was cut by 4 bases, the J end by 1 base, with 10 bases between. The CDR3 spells CASSSTRGTNEKLFF. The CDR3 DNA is TGTGCCAGCAGCTCCACACGGGGAACTAATGAAAAACTGTTTTTT.

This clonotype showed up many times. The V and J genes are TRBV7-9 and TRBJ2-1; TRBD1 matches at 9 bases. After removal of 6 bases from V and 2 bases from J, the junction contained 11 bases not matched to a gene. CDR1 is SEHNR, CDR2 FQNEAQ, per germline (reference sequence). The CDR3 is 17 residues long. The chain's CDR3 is CASSPITGGLTYNEQFF. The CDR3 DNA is TGTGCCAGCAGTCCAATCACAGGGGGCCTTACCTACAATGAGCAGTTCTTC.

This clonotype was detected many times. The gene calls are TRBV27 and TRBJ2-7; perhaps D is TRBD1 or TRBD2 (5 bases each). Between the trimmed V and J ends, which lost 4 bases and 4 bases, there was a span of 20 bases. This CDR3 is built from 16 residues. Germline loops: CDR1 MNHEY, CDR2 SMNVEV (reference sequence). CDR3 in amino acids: CASSSHRDRIPYEQYF. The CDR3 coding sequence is TGTGCCAGCAGTTCTCACCGGGACCGCATACCATACGAGCAGTACTTC.

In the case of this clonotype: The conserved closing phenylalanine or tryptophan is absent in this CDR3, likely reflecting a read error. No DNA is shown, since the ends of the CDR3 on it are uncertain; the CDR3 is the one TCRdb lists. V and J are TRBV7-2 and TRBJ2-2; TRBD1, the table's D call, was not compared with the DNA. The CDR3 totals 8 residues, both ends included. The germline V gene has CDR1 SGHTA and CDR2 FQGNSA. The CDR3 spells CASSLVPG.

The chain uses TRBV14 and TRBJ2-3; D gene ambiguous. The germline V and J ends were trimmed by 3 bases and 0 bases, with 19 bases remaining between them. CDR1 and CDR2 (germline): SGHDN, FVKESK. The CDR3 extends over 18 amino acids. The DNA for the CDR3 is TGTGCCAGCAGCCAGGATCGGTTCCTACAACTTAGCACAGATACGCAGTATTTT. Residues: CASSQDRFLQLSTDTQYF.

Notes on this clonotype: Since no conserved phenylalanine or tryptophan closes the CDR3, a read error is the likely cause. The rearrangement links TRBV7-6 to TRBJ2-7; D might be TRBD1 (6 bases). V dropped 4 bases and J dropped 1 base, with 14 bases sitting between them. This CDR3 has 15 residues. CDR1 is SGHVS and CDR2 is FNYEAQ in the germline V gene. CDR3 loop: CASSSRDTPSYEQYS. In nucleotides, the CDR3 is TGTGCCAGCAGCTCCCGGGACACCCCTTCCTACGAGCAGTACTCC.

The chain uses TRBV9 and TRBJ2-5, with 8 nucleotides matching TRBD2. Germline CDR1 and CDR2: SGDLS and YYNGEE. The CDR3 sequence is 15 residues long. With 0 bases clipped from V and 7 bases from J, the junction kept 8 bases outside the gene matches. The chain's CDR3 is CASSVDGRDLGTQYF. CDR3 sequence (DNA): TGTGCCAGCAGCGTAGACGGGAGGGATCTCGGGACCCAGTACTTC.

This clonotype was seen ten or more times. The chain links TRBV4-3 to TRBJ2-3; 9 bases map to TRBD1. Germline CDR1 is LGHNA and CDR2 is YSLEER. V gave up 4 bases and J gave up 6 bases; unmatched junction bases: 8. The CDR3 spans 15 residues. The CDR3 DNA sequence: TGCGCCAGCAGCCGAAGACAGGGGGTTTTGGATACGCAGTATTTT. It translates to CASSRRQGVLDTQYF.